This is a list of T cell receptor beta chains from one sample in a study of T cell changes during pregnancy in multiple sclerosis. Clones were read by immunoSEQ multiplex PCR, and TCRdb kept only the in-frame ones, dropping some. The data show 30,000 to 45,000 clones, over 75% seen once. The input for sequencing was CD8+ T cells from peripheral blood mononuclear cells, taken before pregnancy. The receptor set was obtained from a female donor with multiple sclerosis, enrolled in a pregnancy study. Both conserved end residues are part of each CDR3. Fields, in order: clone size, J gene, D gene, V gene, CDR3 DNA, CDR3 protein. A D gene is named only where the DNA matches it firmly. Some rows mark clone size as missing; the rest say once, few, many or name a class of expanded clone.

- TRBJ2-5 - TRBV14 TGTGCCAGCAGCCAGACAGGTCGCGGGACCCAGTACTTC CASSQTGRGTQYF
- TRBJ2-7 - TRBV4-3 TGCGCCAGCAGCCAAGATGGGGGGACCCCTCCCTACGAGCAGTACTTC CASSQDGGTPPYEQYF
- TRBJ2-7 TRBD2 TRBV5-1 TGCGCCAGCAGCTTCTTGACTAGCGGAAGGAAAGGGGCCCTCTACGAGCAGTACTTC CASSFLTSGRKGALYEQYF
- TRBJ2-1 TRBD2 TRBV4-2 TGTGCCAGCAGCCAAGAGACTAGCGGCCTTTTCCATGAGCAGTTCTTC CASSQETSGLFHEQFF
- TRBJ2-3 - TRBV7-9 TGTGCCAGCAGCTCCAAAGCCACAGATACGCAGTATTTT CASSSKATDTQYF
- TRBJ2-3 - TRBV11-2 TGTGCCAGCAGCGATGTCGGGTCTAGCGACCCCGATACGCAGTATTTT CASSDVGSSDPDTQYF
- TRBJ1-5 - TRBV23-1 TGCGCCAGCAGTCAACCCAGGGAGGGGCTTCATAGCAATCAGCCCCAGCATTTT CASSQPREGLHSNQPQHF
- TRBJ1-1 - TRBV9 TGTGCCAGCAGCGCCGACGTGGCGGTCACTGAAGCTTTCTTT CASSADVAVTEAFF
- TRBJ1-3 - TRBV9 TGTGCCAGCAGCGTAGGTACAAACTCTGGAAACACCATATATTTT CASSVGTNSGNTIYF
- TRBJ2-7 TRBD2 TRBV28 TGTGCCAGCAGTTTACTCCCCCCCAATAGGGCGGGAGGCGAGCAGTACTTC CASSLLPPNRAGGEQYF
- TRBJ1-1 - TRBV5-4 TGTGCCAGCAGCTTGGCAGGGTTTGAAGCTTTCTTT CASSLAGFEAFF
once TRBJ2-1 - TRBV4-1 TGCGCCAGCAGCCAAGTGGATCTAGGAATCTCCTACAATGAGCAGTTCTTC CASSQVDLGISYNEQFF
once TRBJ1-1 - TRBV5-1 TGCGCCAGCAGCGAGAACAGCTTTACTGAAGCTTTCTTT CASSENSFTEAFF
- TRBJ2-7 TRBD2 TRBV9 TGTGCCAGCAGTAGCGGGGCTCGAGACGAGCAGTACTTC CASSSGARDEQYF
- TRBJ1-2 - TRBV28 TGTGCCAGCAGCTATAACTCGTATGGCTACACCTTC CASSYNSYGYTF
- TRBJ2-7 TRBD2 TRBV19 TGTGCCAGTAGCTTTAGCGGGAGTAGAGGCTACGAGCAGTACTTC CASSFSGSRGYEQYF
- TRBJ2-2 - TRBV4-3 TGCGCCAGCAGCCAAGGACAGGCTGACACCGGGGAGCTGTTTTTT CASSQGQADTGELFF
- TRBJ1-1 - TRBV14 TGTGCCAGCAGCCAAGATCAGGGCCTGATGAACACTGAAGCTTTCTTT CASSQDQGLMNTEAFF
- TRBJ2-1 - TRBV13 TGTGCCAGCAGCTTGGGGGGGGCGGACTACAATGAGCAGTTCTTC CASSLGGADYNEQFF
- TRBJ2-5 TRBD2 TRBV6-5 TGTGCCAGCAGTTACTCGAGCGGGAGGGCCGGGACCCAGTACTTC CASSYSSGRAGTQYF
- TRBJ2-3 TRBD2 TRBV28 TGTGCCAGCAGGCGGGAGGTACCTAGCCTTTCGACGCAGTATTTT CASRREVPSLSTQYF
- TRBJ2-7 - TRBV29-1 TGCAGCGTTGAGCCATTGGGGCCCTACGAGCAGTACTTC CSVEPLGPYEQYF
- TRBJ2-7 TRBD2 TRBV7-9 TGTGCCAGCAGCTTATCGGCTAGCGGGAGGATTTCCTACGAGCAGTACTTC CASSLSASGRISYEQYF
- TRBJ2-7 TRBD2 TRBV2 TGTGCCAGCCTCGGGGGGGCCTACGAGCAGTACTTC CASLGGAYEQYF
- TRBJ2-1 TRBD1 TRBV5-1 TGCGCCAGCAGCTTGTTTAGGACAGGGGTAAGCTCCTACAATGAGCAGTTCTTC CASSLFRTGVSSYNEQFF
- TRBJ2-3 TRBD2 TRBV2 TGTGCCAGCAGTGAAGGGACTAGCGGGAGAGATACGCAGTATTTT CASSEGTSGRDTQYF
- TRBJ2-7 - TRBV28 TGTGCCACCCTGGACAACTACGAGCAGTACTTC CATLDNYEQYF
- TRBJ2-2 TRBD2 TRBV27 TGTGCCAGCAGTTTATCATCTGTTGGGTTCGGGACTAGCGTCTCCGGGGAGCTGTTTTTT CASSLSSVGFGTSVSGELFF
- TRBJ2-7 - TRBV15 TGTGCCACCAGCAGAGTGCGGGTCAACCACGAGCAGTACTTC CATSRVRVNHEQYF
few TRBJ2-1 - TRBV5-1 TGCGCCAGCAGCTTGGTGGATAGCGGAACTTACAATGAGCAGTTCTTC CASSLVDSGTYNEQFF
- TRBJ1-6 - TRBV15 TGTGCCACCAGCAGAGATGGGGGGATTTCCCTCCACTTT CATSRDGGISLHF
- TRBJ2-5 - TRBV14 TGTGCCAGCAGCCCCCAGGGTATCCAACAGACCCAGTACTTC CASSPQGIQQTQYF
few TRBJ2-1 - TRBV5-1 TGCGCCAGCAGCGAATACAGGGTCAATGAGCAGTTCTTC CASSEYRVNEQFF
- TRBJ2-1 TRBD1 TRBV18 TGTGCCAGCTCACCGCGAGGGGACAGCTCCTACAATGAGCAGTTCTTC CASSPRGDSSYNEQFF
- TRBJ1-2 - TRBV27 TGTGCCATCCTGGACAAGAACTATGGCTACACCTTC CAILDKNYGYTF
- TRBJ2-7 TRBD1 TRBV6-5 TGTGCCAGCACCGACAGGGTCTACGAGCAGTACTTC CASTDRVYEQYF
- TRBJ2-1 TRBD1 TRBV7-9 TGTGCCAGCAGTCTCGCCGGGACAGGGTTGCATGAGCAGTTCTTC CASSLAGTGLHEQFF
- TRBJ2-1 TRBD2 TRBV29-1 TGCAGCGTTGATGGGTTCGGGTTGCAGGCTAGCGGTATACTACACTCCTACAATGAGCAGTTCTTC CSVDGFGLQASGILHSYNEQFF
- TRBJ1-2 - TRBV4-3 TGCGCCAGCAGCCAAACCCCCTCGACAGCGATCTATGGCTACACCTTC CASSQTPSTAIYGYTF
once TRBJ2-1 - TRBV9 TGTGCCAGCAGCGTAGGGCGGGACAGCCTCAATGAGCAGTTCTTC CASSVGRDSLNEQFF
- TRBJ2-7 TRBD2 TRBV7-9 TGTGCCAGCAGCCCCCCAGCGGGAGTCTACGAGCAGTACTTC CASSPPAGVYEQYF
- TRBJ2-7 - TRBV19 TGTGCCAGTAGCGGGCAGGGTGTCTACGAGCAGTACTTC CASSGQGVYEQYF
- TRBJ1-2 - TRBV27 TGTGCCAGCAGTCCCCGCCGGGACAACTCTTATGGCTACACCTTC CASSPRRDNSYGYTF
- TRBJ1-2 TRBD1 TRBV5-8 TGTGCCAGCAGCCAACAGGGGTTTGCTAACTATGGCTACACCTTC CASSQQGFANYGYTF
- TRBJ2-3 TRBD1 TRBV7-3 TGTGCCAGCAGCTCCGGACAGGGGGCATATACGCAGTATTTT CASSSGQGAYTQYF
- TRBJ2-7 TRBD1 TRBV28 TGTGCCAGCAGTCAGTCATACAGGGGAAACCCCTACGAGCAGTACTTC CASSQSYRGNPYEQYF
- TRBJ2-3 - TRBV7-9 TGTGCCAGCAGCAATCCGAGCCTCACAGATACGCAGTATTTT CASSNPSLTDTQYF
- TRBJ2-3 TRBD1 TRBV15 TGTGCCACCAGCAAAGGACAGGGGCGCGGAACAGATACGCAGTATTTT CATSKGQGRGTDTQYF
- TRBJ2-7 TRBD2 TRBV5-5 TGTGCCAGCAGCTTCGGGCCTAGCGGCTACGAGCAGTACTTC CASSFGPSGYEQYF
- TRBJ2-3 TRBD2 TRBV7-3 TGTGCCAGCAGCTTATTAGCGGGATCCCTCACAGATACGCAGTATTTT CASSLLAGSLTDTQYF
once TRBJ2-2 - TRBV9 TGTGCCAGCCGAGGGACCGGGGAGCTGTTTTTT CASRGTGELFF
- TRBJ2-3 TRBD2 TRBV27 TGTGCCAGCATGGAAACGGGACTAGCGGAGAGAGATACGCAGTATTTT CASMETGLAERDTQYF
- TRBJ2-1 TRBD1 TRBV4-1 TGCGCCAGCAGCCAACCAGGGGGTGAGCAGTTCTTC CASSQPGGEQFF
- TRBJ2-5 - TRBV14 TGTGCCAGCAGCCAAGAAAACAGTCAAGAGACCCAGTACTTC CASSQENSQETQYF
few TRBJ1-2 - TRBV9 TGTGCCAGCAGCGTAGGACAGGACTATGGCTACACCTTC CASSVGQDYGYTF
- TRBJ1-2 - TRBV28 TGTGCCAGCAGTTTTCAGGGTACTAACTATGGCTACACCTTC CASSFQGTNYGYTF
- TRBJ2-1 - TRBV9 TGTGCCAGCAGCGATCTAGCGGAGCAGTTCTTC CASSDLAEQFF
- TRBJ1-4 - TRBV14 TGTGCCAGCAGCCCCACGAGGGTAGCTAATGAAAAACTGTTTTTT CASSPTRVANEKLFF
- TRBJ2-1 TRBD2 TRBV27 TGTGCCAGCAGTTTATCGTCCAGCGGGAGACTTGTCAATGAGCAGTTCTTC CASSLSSSGRLVNEQFF